Listed below are T cell receptor beta chains from one sample, sequenced in a study of shared clonotypes between healthy human individuals. Sequencing used immunoSEQ multiplex PCR; TCRdb keeps in-frame clones, though not all of them. Of about 680,000 clones listed, 60% to 75% were seen once; the top ten hold around 1.8%. Material for sequencing was memory CD4+ T cells sorted from blood. These receptors all stem from a woman aged 25 to 39 in good health. The CDR3 runs from the conserved cysteine through the conserved F or W. The order of the fields is D gene, clone size, J gene, V gene, CDR3 DNA, CDR3 protein. D genes are given only for firm matches. Size values are once, few and many counts, or a class for expanded clones, and some rows have none.

>.|.|TRBJ1-3|TRBV19
TGTGCCAGTGGAAATGCAGGGAGCTCTGGAAACACCATATATTTT
CASGNAGSSGNTIYF
>.|.|TRBJ2-1|TRBV5-1
TGCGCCAGCAGCTCCGACAGGGAGGGTGAGCAGTTCTTC
CASSSDREGEQFF
>.|.|TRBJ2-1|TRBV25-1
TGTGCCAGCAGTCAATGGCGGGTCTACAATGAGCAGTTCTTC
CASSQWRVYNEQFF
>TRBD2|once|TRBJ2-1|TRBV10-3
TGTGCCACCGGGACTAGCGGATCCGTGGATGAGCAGTTCTTC
CATGTSGSVDEQFF
>.|.|TRBJ2-2|TRBV14
TGTGCCAGCAGCCAAGACAGTGCTGTTCGAACCGGGGAGCTGTTTTTT
CASSQDSAVRTGELFF
>TRBD2|.|TRBJ2-1|TRBV2
TGTGCCAGCAGGGGGACTAGCGGGAGGCCGTTCTTC
CASRGTSGRPFF
>.|few|TRBJ2-3|TRBV5-1
TGCGCCAGCAGTCAGGGGTATATGACAGATACGCAGTATTTT
CASSQGYMTDTQYF
>.|many|TRBJ1-1|TRBV18
TGTGCCAGCTCACCAAGACAGAACACTGAAGCTTTCTTT
CASSPRQNTEAFF
>.|.|TRBJ2-2|TRBV6-5
TGTGCCAGCAGTTTCAACAGAGCGAACACCGGGGAGCTGTTTTTT
CASSFNRANTGELFF
>TRBD2|.|TRBJ2-1|TRBV27
TGTGCCAGCAGAACCAGCGGGAGGGGAAGCTCCTACAATGAGCAGTTCTTC
CASRTSGRGSSYNEQFF
>TRBD2|.|TRBJ2-3|TRBV6-5
TGTGCCAGCAGTCCCGGGACTAGCTCAGATACGCAGTATTTT
CASSPGTSSDTQYF
>.|.|TRBJ2-3|TRBV6-5
TGTGCCAGCAGTTACTCAGAGGTCACAGATACGCAGTATTTT
CASSYSEVTDTQYF
>.|.|TRBJ1-1|TRBV28
TGTGCCAGCAGTTTAATCGGCACTGAAGCTTTCTTT
CASSLIGTEAFF
>TRBD2|once|TRBJ2-2|TRBV18
TGTGCCAGCTCACCACGGATTAGCGGGGGGAACACCGGGGAGCTGTTTTTT
CASSPRISGGNTGELFF
>.|.|TRBJ2-5|TRBV6-1
TGTGCCAGCAGTGAACTCGCAGAAGGCCCCCGAGAGACCCAGTACTTC
CASSELAEGPRETQYF
>.|few|TRBJ2-3|TRBV21-1
TGTGCCAGCACACAGGGGGGGAGAGGGACAGATACGCAGTATTTT
CASTQGGRGTDTQYF
>.|.|TRBJ1-4|TRBV11-2
TGTGCCAGCAGTCTAGGATCCGTTGAAAAACTGTTTTTT
CASSLGSVEKLFF
>.|.|TRBJ2-7|TRBV18
TGTGCCAGCTCACAGGAAATGGGGACTGCCTCTGTGCAGTACTTC
CASSQEMGTASVQYF
>TRBD1|.|TRBJ1-5|TRBV28
TGTGCCAGCAGTTTAGGGGCAGGGGGTAATAGCAATCAGCCCCAGCATTTT
CASSLGAGGNSNQPQHF
>.|.|TRBJ1-1|TRBV10-3
TGTGCCACAAGGACGGACATGAACACTGAAGCTTTCTTT
CATRTDMNTEAFF
>TRBD2|.|TRBJ2-2|TRBV19
TGTGCCAGTACCCCGGGGTGGGCGGGAGCAAGTACCGGGGAGCTGTTTTTT
CASTPGWAGASTGELFF
>.|.|TRBJ2-5|TRBV19
TGTGCCAGTGCAGCCAGTGGACGGGGAGAGACCCAGTACTTC
CASAASGRGETQYF
>.|.|TRBJ1-5|TRBV18
TGTGCCAGCTCACCAAGTTTCGGGGAAAATCAGCCCCAGCATTTT
CASSPSFGENQPQHF
>.|few|TRBJ2-1|TRBV19
TGTGCCAGTAGTACTCCCCCCGACGGATTCAATGAGCAGTTCTTC
CASSTPPDGFNEQFF
>TRBD1|.|TRBJ2-7|TRBV7-9
TGTGCCAGCAGCTCGGGACAGCGGCAGTACTTC
CASSSGQRQYF
>.|.|TRBJ2-3|TRBV29-1
TGCAGCACAAATGTTCTCTCAGATACGCAGTATTTT
CSTNVLSDTQYF
>.|.|TRBJ1-2|TRBV18
TGTGCCAGCTCACCAGGGGCACAGGAGAACTATGGCTACACCTTC
CASSPGAQENYGYTF
>.|few|TRBJ2-3|TRBV5-1
TGCGCCAGCCGGGACGCCACGTGGGATACGCAGTATTTT
CASRDATWDTQYF
>.|.|TRBJ1-1|TRBV6-6
TGTGCCAGCAGAGATTTAACAGTTTCAGGCCCTGAAGCTTTCTTT
CASRDLTVSGPEAFF
>.|.|TRBJ2-3|TRBV29-1
TGCAGCGTTGAGCGGGATACAGATACGCAGTATTTT
CSVERDTDTQYF
>.|.|TRBJ2-2|TRBV19
TGTGCCAGTAGGACGTTTAGTGAGGACACCGGGGAGCTGTTTTTT
CASRTFSEDTGELFF
>.|.|TRBJ1-4|TRBV7-9
TGTGCCAGCAGCTTAGTCAGAGGTGAAAAACTGTTTTTT
CASSLVRGEKLFF